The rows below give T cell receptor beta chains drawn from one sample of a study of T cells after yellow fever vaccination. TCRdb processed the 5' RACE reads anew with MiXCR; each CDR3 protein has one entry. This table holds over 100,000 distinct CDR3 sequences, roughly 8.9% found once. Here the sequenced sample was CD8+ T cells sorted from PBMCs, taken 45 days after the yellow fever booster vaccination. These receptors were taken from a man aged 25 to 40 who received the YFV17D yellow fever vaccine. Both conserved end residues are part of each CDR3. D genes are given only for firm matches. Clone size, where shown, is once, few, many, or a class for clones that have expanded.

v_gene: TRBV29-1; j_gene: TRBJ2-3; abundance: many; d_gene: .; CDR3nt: TGCAGCGTTGTGACTCCCTCGGGGGAGGGCACAGATACGCAGTATTTT; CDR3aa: CSVVTPSGEGTDTQYF
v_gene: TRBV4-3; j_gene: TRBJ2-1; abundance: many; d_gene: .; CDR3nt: TGCGCCAGCAGCGGGGCTCCCTACAATGAGCAGTTCTTC; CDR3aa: CASSGAPYNEQFF
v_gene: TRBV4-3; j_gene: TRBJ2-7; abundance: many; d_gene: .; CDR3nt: TGCGCCAGCAGCCAACAGGGATACTCCTACGAGCAGTACTTC; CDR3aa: CASSQQGYSYEQYF
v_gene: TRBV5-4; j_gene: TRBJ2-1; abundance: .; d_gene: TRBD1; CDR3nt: TGTGCCAGCAGCTTCCCGGGACAGGGGCCAACCTACAATGAGCAGTTCTTC; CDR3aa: CASSFPGQGPTYNEQFF
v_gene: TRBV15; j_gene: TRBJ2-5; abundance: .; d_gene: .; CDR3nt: TGTGCCACCAGCAGAGAATGGGGGATCAAGGGAGAGACCCAGTACTTC; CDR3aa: CATSREWGIKGETQYF
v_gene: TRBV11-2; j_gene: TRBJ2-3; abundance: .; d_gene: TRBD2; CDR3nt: TGTGCCAGCAGCTTTCGGGGGGGGGGTGATACGCAGTATTTT; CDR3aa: CASSFRGGGDTQYF
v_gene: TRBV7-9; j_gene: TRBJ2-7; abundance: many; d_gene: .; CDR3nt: TGTGCCAGCAGCTCATACCTAGGCGGTTACGAGCAGTACTTC; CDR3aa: CASSSYLGGYEQYF
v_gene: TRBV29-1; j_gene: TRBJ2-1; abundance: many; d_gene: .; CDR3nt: TGCAGCGTTGAAGAGGGTATGGGAGCCAATGAGCAGTTCTTC; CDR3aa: CSVEEGMGANEQFF
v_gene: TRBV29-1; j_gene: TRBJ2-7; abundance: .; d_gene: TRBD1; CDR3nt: TGCAGCGTGTCCACCGGGACAGGGGGATACGAGCAGTACTTC; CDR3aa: CSVSTGTGGYEQYF
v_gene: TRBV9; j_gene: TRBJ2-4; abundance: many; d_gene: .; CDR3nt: TGTGCCAGCAGCGTAGGGAGCCCAAGCATTCAGTACTTC; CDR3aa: CASSVGSPSIQYF
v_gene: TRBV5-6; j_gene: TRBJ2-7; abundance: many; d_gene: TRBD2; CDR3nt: TGTGCCAGTCCAGCGGGACGCGCCTACCCCTACGAGCAGTACTTC; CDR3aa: CASPAGRAYPYEQYF
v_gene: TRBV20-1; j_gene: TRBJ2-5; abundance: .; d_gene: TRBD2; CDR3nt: TGCAGCCCCAGGCGACTAGCGGGAATCGAGGAGACCCAGTACTTC; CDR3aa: CSPRRLAGIEETQYF
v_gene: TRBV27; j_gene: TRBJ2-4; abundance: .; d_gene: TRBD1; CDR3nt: TGTGCCAGCAGTTTAAGGGGACAGGACCTTCAGTACTTC; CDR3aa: CASSLRGQDLQYF
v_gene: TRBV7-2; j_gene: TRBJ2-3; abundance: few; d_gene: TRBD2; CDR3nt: TGTGCCAGCAGCCTCGACGATGCGGGAGTAGATACGCAGTATTTT; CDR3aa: CASSLDDAGVDTQYF
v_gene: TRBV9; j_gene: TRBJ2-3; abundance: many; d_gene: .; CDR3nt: TGTGCCAGCCGCCCGGGGGCCGCTAGCACAGATACGCAGTATTTT; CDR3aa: CASRPGAASTDTQYF
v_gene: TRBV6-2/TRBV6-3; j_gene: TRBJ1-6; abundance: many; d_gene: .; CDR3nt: TGTGCCAGCAGTTACTCCCCTTTTTCAGGGAGTCAGGGGAGCTCCTATAATTCACCCCTCCACTTT; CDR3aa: CASSYSPFSGSQGSSYNSPLHF
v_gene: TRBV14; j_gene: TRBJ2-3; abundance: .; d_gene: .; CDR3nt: TGTGCCAGCAGCCAAGTGACGGCTAGCACAGATACGCAGTATTTT; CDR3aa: CASSQVTASTDTQYF
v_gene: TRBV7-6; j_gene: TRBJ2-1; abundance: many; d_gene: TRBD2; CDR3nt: TGTGCCAGCTCGGGAGGGGTAGAGCGGGAGTCGGGATACAATGAGCAGTTCTTC; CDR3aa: CASSGGVERESGYNEQFF
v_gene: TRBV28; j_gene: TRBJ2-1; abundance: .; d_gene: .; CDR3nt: TGTGCCAGCAGTCCCACGGGAGAGGTGTATGAGCAGTTCTTC; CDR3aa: CASSPTGEVYEQFF
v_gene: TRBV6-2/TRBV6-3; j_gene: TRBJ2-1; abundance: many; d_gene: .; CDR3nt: TGTGCCACCCTTTCTGACCTCTACAATGAGCAGTTCTTC; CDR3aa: CATLSDLYNEQFF
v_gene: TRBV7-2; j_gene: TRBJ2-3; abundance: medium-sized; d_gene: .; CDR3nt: TGTGCCAGCAGCTTAGCGCAGGGCCTAGACCTAACAGATACGCAGTATTTT; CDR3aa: CASSLAQGLDLTDTQYF
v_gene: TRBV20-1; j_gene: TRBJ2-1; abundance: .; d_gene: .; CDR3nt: TGCAGTGCTAGAGTCCCGAGCTCCTACAATGAGCAGTTCTTC; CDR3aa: CSARVPSSYNEQFF
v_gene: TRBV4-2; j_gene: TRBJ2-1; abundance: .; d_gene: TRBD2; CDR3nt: TGTGCCAGCAGCCAAGATTCGGCGGCGACTAGCGTGAATGAGCAGTTCTTC; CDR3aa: CASSQDSAATSVNEQFF
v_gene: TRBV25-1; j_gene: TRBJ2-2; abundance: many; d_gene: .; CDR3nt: TGTGCCAGCAGTAGAGCAGGATCGAACACCGGGGAGCTGTTTTTT; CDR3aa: CASSRAGSNTGELFF
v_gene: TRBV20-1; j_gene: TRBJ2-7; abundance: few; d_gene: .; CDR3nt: TGCAGTGCGGGGGACTACGAGCAGTACTTC; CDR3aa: CSAGDYEQYF
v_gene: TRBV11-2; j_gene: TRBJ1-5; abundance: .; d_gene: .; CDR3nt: TGTGCCAGCAGCGAGACAGGTCTGGGGCCCCAGCATTTT; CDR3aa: CASSETGLGPQHF
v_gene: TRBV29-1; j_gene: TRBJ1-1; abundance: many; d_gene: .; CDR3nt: TGCAGCGTTGTCACAGTGAACACTGAAGCTTTCTTT; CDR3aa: CSVVTVNTEAFF
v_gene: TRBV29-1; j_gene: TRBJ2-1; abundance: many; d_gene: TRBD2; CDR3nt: TGCAGCGTTGTATCTAGCGGGATGGTATATGAGCAGTTCTTC; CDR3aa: CSVVSSGMVYEQFF
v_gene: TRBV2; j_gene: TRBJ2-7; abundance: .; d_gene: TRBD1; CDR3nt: TGTGCCAGCAGGCATACAGGGGAAAGGTACGAGCAGTACTTC; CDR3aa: CASRHTGERYEQYF
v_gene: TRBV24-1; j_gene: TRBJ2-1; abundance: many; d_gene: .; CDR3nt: TGTGCCACCAGTGATTTGCAAATGGACAGCAATGAGCAGTTCTTC; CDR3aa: CATSDLQMDSNEQFF
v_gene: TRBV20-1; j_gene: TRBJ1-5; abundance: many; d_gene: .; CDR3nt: TGCAGTGCTTTCGAGGATAGCAATCAGCCCCAGCATTTT; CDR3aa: CSAFEDSNQPQHF
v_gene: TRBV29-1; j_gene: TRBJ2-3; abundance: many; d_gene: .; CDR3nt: TGCAGCGCGGTTAGCGGTCCTAGCACAGATACGCAGTATTTT; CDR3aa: CSAVSGPSTDTQYF
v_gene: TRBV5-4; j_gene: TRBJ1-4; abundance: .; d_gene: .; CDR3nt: TGTGCCAGCAGCGGAACGGGTGAAAAACTGTTTTTT; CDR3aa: CASSGTGEKLFF
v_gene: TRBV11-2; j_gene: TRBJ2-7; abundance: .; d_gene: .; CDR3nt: TGTGCCAGCAGCTTAGCCAGGACCTACGAGCAGTACTTC; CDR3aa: CASSLARTYEQYF
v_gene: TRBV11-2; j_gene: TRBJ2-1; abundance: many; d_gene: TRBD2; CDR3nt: TGTGCCAGCAGCTTACTTGTGGGACTAGCGGGAGGGCTTTGGAGCAATGAGCAGTTCTTC; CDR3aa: CASSLLVGLAGGLWSNEQFF
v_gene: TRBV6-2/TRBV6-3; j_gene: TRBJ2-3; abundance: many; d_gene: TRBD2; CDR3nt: TGTGCCAGCACCCCCCGTAGGGCTAGCGGGACGCTCACAGATACGCAGTATTTT; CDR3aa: CASTPRRASGTLTDTQYF
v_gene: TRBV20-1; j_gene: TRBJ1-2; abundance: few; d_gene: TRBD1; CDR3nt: TGCAGTGCTAGAGAGATACCGACAGGGTATAACTATGGCTACACCTTC; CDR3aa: CSAREIPTGYNYGYTF
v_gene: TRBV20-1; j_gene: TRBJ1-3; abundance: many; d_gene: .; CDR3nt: TGCAGTGGGACAGCCTCTGGAAACACCATATATTTT; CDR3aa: CSGTASGNTIYF
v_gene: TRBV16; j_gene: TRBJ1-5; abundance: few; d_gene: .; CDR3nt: TGTGCCAGCAGCCAATTTACGGGGGGCTTTAGTCAGCCCCAGCATTTT; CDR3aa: CASSQFTGGFSQPQHF
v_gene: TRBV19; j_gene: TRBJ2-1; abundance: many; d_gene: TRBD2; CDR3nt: TGTGCCACTCGGGGGGGAAGGTTATCCCGTTTCCATAGCGATGAGCAGTTCTTC; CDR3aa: CATRGGRLSRFHSDEQFF
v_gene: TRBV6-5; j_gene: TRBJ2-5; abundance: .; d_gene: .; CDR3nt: TGTGCCAGCAGTTACTCCGTAGATGGGGAAGAGACCCAGTACTTC; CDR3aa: CASSYSVDGEETQYF
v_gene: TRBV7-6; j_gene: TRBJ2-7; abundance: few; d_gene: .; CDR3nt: TGTGCCAGCAGCGAGGGAGACAGTCCCTACGAGCAGTACTTC; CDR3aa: CASSEGDSPYEQYF
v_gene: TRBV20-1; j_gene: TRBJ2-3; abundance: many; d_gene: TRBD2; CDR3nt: TGCAGTGCTAGAGATGCGTGGACTAGCGCGACAGATACGCAGTATTTT; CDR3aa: CSARDAWTSATDTQYF